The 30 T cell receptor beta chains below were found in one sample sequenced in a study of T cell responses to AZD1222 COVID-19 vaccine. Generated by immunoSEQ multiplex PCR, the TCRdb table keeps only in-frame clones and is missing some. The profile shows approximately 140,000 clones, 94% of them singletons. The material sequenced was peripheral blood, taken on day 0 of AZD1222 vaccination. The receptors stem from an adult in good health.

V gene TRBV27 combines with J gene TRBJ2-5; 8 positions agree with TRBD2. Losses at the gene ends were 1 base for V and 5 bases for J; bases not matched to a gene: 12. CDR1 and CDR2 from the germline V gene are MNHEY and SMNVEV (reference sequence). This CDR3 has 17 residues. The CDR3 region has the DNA TGTGCCAGCAGTTTATGGGGCGCCGGGACTAGTGACGAGACCCAGTACTTC. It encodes CASSLWGAGTSDETQYF.

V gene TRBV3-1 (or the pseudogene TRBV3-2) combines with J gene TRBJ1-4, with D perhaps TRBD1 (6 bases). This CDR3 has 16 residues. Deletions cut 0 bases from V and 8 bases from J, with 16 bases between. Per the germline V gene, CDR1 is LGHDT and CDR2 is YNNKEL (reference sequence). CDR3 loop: CASSQEPRGAGEKLFF. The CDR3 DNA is TGTGCCAGCAGCCAAGAGCCGCGGGGGGCCGGAGAAAAACTGTTTTTT.

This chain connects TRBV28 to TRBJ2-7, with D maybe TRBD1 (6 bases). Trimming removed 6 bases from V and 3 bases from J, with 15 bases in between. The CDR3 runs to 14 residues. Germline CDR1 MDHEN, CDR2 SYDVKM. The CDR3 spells CASRMTGGDYEQYV. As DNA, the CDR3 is TGTGCCAGCAGGATGACAGGAGGAGACTACGAGCAGTACGTC.

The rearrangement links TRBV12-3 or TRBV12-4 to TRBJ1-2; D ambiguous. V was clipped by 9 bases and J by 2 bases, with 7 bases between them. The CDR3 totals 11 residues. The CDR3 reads CASRRNYGYTF. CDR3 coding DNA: TGTGCCAGTAGACGGAACTATGGCTACACCTTC.

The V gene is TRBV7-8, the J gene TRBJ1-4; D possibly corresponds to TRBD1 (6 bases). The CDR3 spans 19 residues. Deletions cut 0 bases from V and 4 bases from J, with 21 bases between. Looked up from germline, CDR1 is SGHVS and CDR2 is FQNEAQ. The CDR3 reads CASSLAPNRARVHNEKLFF. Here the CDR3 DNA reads TGTGCCAGCAGCTTAGCCCCCAACAGGGCCAGGGTACATAATGAAAAACTGTTTTTT.

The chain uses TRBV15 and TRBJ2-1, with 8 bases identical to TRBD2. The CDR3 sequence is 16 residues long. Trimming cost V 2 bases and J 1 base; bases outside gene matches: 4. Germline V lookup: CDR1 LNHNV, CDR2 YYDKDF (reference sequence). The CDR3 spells CATSRFSSGSYNEQFF. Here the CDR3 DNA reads TGTGCCACCAGCAGATTCTCTAGCGGGTCCTACAATGAGCAGTTCTTC. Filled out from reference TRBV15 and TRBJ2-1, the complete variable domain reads DAMVIQNPRYQVTQFGKPVTLSCSQTLNHNVMYWYQQKSSQAPKLLFHYYDKDFNNEADTPDNFQSRRPNTSFCFLDIRSPGLGDTAMYLCATSRFSSGSYNEQFFGPGTRLTVL.

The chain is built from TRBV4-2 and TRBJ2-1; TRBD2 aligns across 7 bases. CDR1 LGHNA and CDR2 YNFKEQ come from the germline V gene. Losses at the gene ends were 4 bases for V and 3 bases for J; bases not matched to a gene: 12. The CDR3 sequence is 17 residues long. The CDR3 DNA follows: TGTGCCAGCAGCCGCCGGGACCTGAGCGGGGACTACAATGAGCAGTTCTTC. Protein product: CASSRRDLSGDYNEQFF.

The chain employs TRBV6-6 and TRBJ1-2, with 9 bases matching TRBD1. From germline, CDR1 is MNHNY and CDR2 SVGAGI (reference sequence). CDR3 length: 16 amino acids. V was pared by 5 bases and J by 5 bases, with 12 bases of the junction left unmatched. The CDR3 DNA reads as TGTGCCAGCAGTCTGGGACAGGGACACTTTGGGTATGGCTACACCTTC. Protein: CASSLGQGHFGYGYTF.

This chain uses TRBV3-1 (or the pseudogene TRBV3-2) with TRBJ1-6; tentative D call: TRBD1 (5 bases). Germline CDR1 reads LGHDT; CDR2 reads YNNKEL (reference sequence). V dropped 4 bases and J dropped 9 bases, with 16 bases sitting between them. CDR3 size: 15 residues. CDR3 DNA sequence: TGTGCCAGCAGCCTCGGACACGACAGCGGTTCACCCCTCCACTTT. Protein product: CASSLGHDSGSPLHF.

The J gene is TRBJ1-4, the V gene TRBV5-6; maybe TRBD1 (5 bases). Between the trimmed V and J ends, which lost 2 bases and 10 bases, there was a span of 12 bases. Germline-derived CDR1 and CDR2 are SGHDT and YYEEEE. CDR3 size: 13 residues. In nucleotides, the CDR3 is TGTGCCAGCAGCTTAGACCCTGGGGGAAAACTGTTTTTT. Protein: CASSLDPGGKLFF.

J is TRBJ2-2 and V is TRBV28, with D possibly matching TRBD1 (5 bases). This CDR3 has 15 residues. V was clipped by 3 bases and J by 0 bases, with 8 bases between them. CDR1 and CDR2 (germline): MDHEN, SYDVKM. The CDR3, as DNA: TGTGCCAGCAGTTTTCACAGGTCGAACACCGGGGAGCTGTTTTTT. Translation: CASSFHRSNTGELFF.

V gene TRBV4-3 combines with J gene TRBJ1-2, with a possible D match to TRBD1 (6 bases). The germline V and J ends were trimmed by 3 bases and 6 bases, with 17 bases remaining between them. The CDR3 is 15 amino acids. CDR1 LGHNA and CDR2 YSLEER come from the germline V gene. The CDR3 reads CASSHSTGLEHGYTF. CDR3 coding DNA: TGCGCCAGCAGCCATTCGACAGGTCTGGAGCATGGCTACACCTTC.

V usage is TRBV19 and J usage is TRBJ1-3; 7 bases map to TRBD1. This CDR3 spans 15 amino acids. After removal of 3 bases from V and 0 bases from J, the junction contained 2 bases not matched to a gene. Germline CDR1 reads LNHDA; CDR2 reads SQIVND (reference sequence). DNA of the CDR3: TGTGCCAGTAGTATCGGGACAGACTCTGGAAACACCATATATTTT. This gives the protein CASSIGTDSGNTIYF.

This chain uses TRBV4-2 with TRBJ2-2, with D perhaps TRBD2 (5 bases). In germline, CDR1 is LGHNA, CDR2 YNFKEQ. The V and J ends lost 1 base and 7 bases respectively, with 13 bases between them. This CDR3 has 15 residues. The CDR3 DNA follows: TGTGCCAGCAGCCAAGTGATGGGAGAAAACGGGGAGCTGTTTTTT. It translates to CASSQVMGENGELFF.

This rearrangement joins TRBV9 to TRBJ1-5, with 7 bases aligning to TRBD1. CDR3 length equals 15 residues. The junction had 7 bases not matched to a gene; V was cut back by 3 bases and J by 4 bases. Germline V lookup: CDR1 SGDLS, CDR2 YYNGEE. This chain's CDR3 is CASSEEGARNQPQHF. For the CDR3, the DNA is TGTGCCAGCAGCGAGGAGGGGGCGAGAAATCAGCCCCAGCATTTT.

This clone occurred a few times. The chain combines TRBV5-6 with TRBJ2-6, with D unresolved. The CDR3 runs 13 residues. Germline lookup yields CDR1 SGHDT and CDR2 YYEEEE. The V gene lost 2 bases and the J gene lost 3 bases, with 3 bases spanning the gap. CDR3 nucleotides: TGTGCCAGCAGCTTTAGTGGGGCCAACGTCCTGACTTTC. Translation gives CASSFSGANVLTF.

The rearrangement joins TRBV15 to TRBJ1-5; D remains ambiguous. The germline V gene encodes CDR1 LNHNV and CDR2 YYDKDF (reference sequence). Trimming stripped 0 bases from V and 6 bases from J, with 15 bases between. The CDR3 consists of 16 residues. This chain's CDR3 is CATSREAMRVGQPQHF. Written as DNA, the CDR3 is TGTGCCACCAGCAGAGAAGCGATGAGAGTAGGTCAGCCCCAGCATTTT.

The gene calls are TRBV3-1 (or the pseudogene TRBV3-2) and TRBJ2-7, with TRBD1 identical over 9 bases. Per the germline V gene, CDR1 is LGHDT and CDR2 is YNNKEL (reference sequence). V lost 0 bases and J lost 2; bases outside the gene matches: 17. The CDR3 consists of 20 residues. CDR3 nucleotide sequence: TGTGCCAGCAGCCAAGATATCACGGCGACAGGGGGGAGGGAGGCCTACGAGCAGTACGTC. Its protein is CASSQDITATGGREAYEQYV.

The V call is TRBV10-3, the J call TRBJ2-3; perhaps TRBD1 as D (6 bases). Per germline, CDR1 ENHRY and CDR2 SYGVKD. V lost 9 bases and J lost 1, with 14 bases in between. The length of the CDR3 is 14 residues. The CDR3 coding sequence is TGTGCCATGAACGTGGCAGGGGGCACAGATACGCAGTATTTT. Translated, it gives CAMNVAGGTDTQYF.

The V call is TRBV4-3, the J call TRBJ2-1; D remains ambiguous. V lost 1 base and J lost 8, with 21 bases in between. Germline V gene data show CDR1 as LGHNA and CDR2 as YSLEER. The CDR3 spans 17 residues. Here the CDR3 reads CASSQAQRPHPLDEQFF. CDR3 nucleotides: TGCGCCAGCAGCCAAGCACAGCGTCCGCATCCACTTGATGAGCAGTTCTTC.

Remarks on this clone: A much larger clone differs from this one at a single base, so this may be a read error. In nucleotides, the CDR3 is TGCGCCAGCAGGGACAGGGGGGACACCGGGGAGCTGTTTTTT. This encodes CASRDRGDTGELFF. The V and J genes are TRBV10-2 and TRBJ2-2; 10 bases are shared with TRBD1. The CDR3 length is 14 residues. Germline-derived CDR1 and CDR2 are WSHSY and SAAADI. After removal of 6 bases from V and 3 bases from J, the junction contained 1 base not matched to a gene.

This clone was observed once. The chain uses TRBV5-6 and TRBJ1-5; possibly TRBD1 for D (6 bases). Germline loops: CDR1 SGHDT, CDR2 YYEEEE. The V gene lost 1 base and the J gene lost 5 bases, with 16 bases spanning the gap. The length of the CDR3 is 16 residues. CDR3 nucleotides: TGTGCCAGCAGCTTGTCTGTGGGGGGGGCATATCAGCCCCAGCATTTT. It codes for CASSLSVGGAYQPQHF.

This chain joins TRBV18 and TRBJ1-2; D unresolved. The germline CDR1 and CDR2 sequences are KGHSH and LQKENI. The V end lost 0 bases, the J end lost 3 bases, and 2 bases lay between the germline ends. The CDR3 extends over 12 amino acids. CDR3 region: CASSPPDYGYTF. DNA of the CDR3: TGTGCCAGCTCACCACCCGACTATGGCTACACCTTC.

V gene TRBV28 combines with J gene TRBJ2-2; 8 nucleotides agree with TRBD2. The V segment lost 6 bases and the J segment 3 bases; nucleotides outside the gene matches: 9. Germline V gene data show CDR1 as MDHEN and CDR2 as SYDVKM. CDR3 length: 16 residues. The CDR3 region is CASRSRAGVDTGELFF. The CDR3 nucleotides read TGTGCCAGCAGATCCCGAGCGGGGGTTGACACCGGGGAGCTGTTTTTT.

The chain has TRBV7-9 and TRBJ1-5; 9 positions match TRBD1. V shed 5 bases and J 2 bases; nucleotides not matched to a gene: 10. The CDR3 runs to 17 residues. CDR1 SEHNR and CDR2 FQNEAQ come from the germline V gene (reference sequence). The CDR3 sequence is CASSRLPQGAGNQPQHF. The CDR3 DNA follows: TGTGCCAGCAGCCGACTGCCACAGGGGGCAGGCAATCAGCCCCAGCATTTT.

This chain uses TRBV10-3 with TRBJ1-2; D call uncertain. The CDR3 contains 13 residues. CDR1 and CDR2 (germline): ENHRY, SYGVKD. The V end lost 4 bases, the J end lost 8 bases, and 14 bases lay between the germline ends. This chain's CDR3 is CAISGAPRVGYTF. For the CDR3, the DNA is TGTGCCATCAGTGGGGCCCCCCGAGTAGGCTACACCTTC.

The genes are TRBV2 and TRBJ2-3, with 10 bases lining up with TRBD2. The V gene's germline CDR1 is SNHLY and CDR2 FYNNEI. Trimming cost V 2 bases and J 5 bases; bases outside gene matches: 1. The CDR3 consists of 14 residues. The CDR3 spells CASSELAGEDTQYF. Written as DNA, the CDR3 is TGTGCCAGCAGTGAACTAGCGGGGGAAGATACGCAGTATTTT.

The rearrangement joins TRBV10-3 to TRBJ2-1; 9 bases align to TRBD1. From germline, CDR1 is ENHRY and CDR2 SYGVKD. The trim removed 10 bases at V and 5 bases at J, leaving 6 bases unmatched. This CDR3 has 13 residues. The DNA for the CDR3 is TGTGCCACAAGACAGGGGGTAGACAATGAGCAGTTCTTC. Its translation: CATRQGVDNEQFF.

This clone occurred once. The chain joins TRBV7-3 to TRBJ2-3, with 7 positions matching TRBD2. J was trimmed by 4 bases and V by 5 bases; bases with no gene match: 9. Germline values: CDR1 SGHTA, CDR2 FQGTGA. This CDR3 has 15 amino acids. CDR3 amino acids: CASSRVGGSPDTQYF. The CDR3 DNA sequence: TGTGCCAGCAGCCGAGTGGGCGGGAGCCCAGATACGCAGTATTTT.

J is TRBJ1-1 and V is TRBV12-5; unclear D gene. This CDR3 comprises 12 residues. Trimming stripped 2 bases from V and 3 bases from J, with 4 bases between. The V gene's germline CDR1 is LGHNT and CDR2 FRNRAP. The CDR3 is CASGLPHTEAFF. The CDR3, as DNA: TGTGCTAGTGGTTTGCCCCACACTGAAGCTTTCTTT.